These T cell receptor beta chains were read from a single sample in a study of blood T cell repertoires in COVID-19. Measured with immunoSEQ multiplex PCR; TCRdb has only the in-frame clones, and not every one. Of about 160,000 clones detected, approximately 77% appear once; the ten largest clones hold approximately 10%. The sequencing input was peripheral blood. These TCRs come from a woman aged 80 or older with active or convalescent COVID-19. CDR3s include the opening cysteine and the closing phenylalanine or tryptophan. The D gene is left open where the match is weak. Only part of the rows carry a size: once, few, many, or a class if the clone is expanded.

J: TRBJ2-1; size: NA; V: TRBV24-1; D: TRBD1; DNA: TGTGCCACCAGTGATCCAAGGACAGGGGACAATGAGCAGTTCTTC; CDR3: CATSDPRTGDNEQFF
J: TRBJ1-2; size: NA; V: TRBV30; D: NA; DNA: TGTGCCTGGAGTGTAATGGGCAGGGTATACTATGGCTACACCTTC; CDR3: CAWSVMGRVYYGYTF
J: TRBJ2-3; size: NA; V: TRBV5-4; D: NA; DNA: TGTGCCAGCAGAGGTCGGAGCGCTTCCTCCGATACGCAGTATTTT; CDR3: CASRGRSASSDTQYF
J: TRBJ1-1; size: NA; V: TRBV5-4; D: TRBD1; DNA: TGTGCCAGCAGCTGGGACAGGGAGAACACTGAAGCTTTCTTT; CDR3: CASSWDRENTEAFF
J: TRBJ2-2; size: NA; V: TRBV9; D: TRBD2; DNA: TGTGCCAGCAGCTTAACTAGCGGGTCCTTGAACACCGGGGAGCTGTTTTTT; CDR3: CASSLTSGSLNTGELFF
J: TRBJ2-7; size: NA; V: TRBV30; D: TRBD1; DNA: TGTGCCTGGAGCTTAAATCCGACAGGGTTTGTCTACGAGCAGTACTTC; CDR3: CAWSLNPTGFVYEQYF
J: TRBJ2-5; size: NA; V: TRBV19; D: NA; DNA: TGTGCCAGTAGTATCGGAGGGGAAGAGACCCAGTACTTC; CDR3: CASSIGGEETQYF
J: TRBJ1-2; size: NA; V: TRBV18; D: NA; DNA: TGTGCCAGCTCACCACGCGGTGGGGCGAGCTATGGCTACACCTTC; CDR3: CASSPRGGASYGYTF
J: TRBJ2-7; size: NA; V: TRBV19; D: TRBD1; DNA: TGTGCCAGTAGTGACTCCTGGACAGGCTACGAGCAGTACTTC; CDR3: CASSDSWTGYEQYF
J: TRBJ2-2; size: NA; V: TRBV11-3; D: TRBD1; DNA: TGTGCCAGCAGCCGGGACAGGGCTATCCGGGAGCTGTTTTTT; CDR3: CASSRDRAIRELFF
J: TRBJ1-2; size: NA; V: TRBV5-1; D: NA; DNA: TGCGCCAGCAGCTTGGACAGGTCCCCCTATGGCTACACCTTC; CDR3: CASSLDRSPYGYTF
J: TRBJ2-1; size: NA; V: TRBV23-1; D: NA; DNA: TGCGCCAGCAGCCCGGGTCGGGAGCTTATAAATGAGCAGTTCTTC; CDR3: CASSPGRELINEQFF
J: TRBJ2-5; size: NA; V: TRBV5-5; D: NA; DNA: TGTGCCAGCAGCGAACTGAGGTGGCAAGAGACCCAGTACTTC; CDR3: CASSELRWQETQYF
J: TRBJ1-1; size: NA; V: TRBV5-4; D: NA; DNA: TGTGCCAGCAGCCTGGGACACCCGACCATGAACACTGAAGCTTTCTTT; CDR3: CASSLGHPTMNTEAFF
J: TRBJ2-7; size: NA; V: TRBV18; D: TRBD2; DNA: TGTGCCAGCTCACCGTTTGCGGGGGGAGACAACGAGCAGTACTTC; CDR3: CASSPFAGGDNEQYF
J: TRBJ2-3; size: NA; V: TRBV6-5; D: NA; DNA: TGTGCCAGCAGTTACTCGGTTAGCGTAACAGATACGCAGTATTTT; CDR3: CASSYSVSVTDTQYF
J: TRBJ1-1; size: NA; V: TRBV15; D: NA; DNA: TGTGCCACCAGCAGGGCGGACAGTTTGGGCACTGAAGCTTTCTTT; CDR3: CATSRADSLGTEAFF
J: TRBJ2-2; size: NA; V: TRBV6-1; D: NA; DNA: TGTGCCAGCAGTGTCCAACCCGCAGGGGTCCTCACCGGGGAGCTGTTTTTT; CDR3: CASSVQPAGVLTGELFF
J: TRBJ1-3; size: once; V: TRBV7-6; D: NA; DNA: TGTGCCAGCAGCTTAGGAGCAGGCCTGAGCTCTGGAAACACCATATATTTT; CDR3: CASSLGAGLSSGNTIYF
J: TRBJ2-1; size: once; V: TRBV5-4; D: TRBD2; DNA: TGTGCCAGCAGCTCCAGCGGGAGCTCCTACAATGAGCAGTTCTTC; CDR3: CASSSSGSSYNEQFF